This TCR beta chain was captured by sequencing in a study of control samples from healthy donors and cancer patients. This CDR3 comprises 18 residues. With 3 bases clipped from V and 3 bases from J, the junction kept 10 bases outside the gene matches. Germline V CDR1 and CDR2: SGHTA, FQGNSA. TCRdb's copy holds only in-frame clones and misses some; the assay was immunoSEQ multiplex PCR. The sample holds roughly 220,000 clones, just under 95% seen once. As regards this clone: The sample holds other DNA sequences that translate to the same CDR3.

This sequence joins TRBV7-2 and TRBJ2-3; TRBD2 aligns across 12 bases. The sample was blood. This receptor was identified in a man aged 50-59 years in good health. This CDR3 reads CASSFDLTSGGSTDTQYF. CDR3 sequence (DNA): TGTGCCAGCAGCTTCGATCTGACTAGCGGGGGCTCTACAGATACGCAGTATTTT.